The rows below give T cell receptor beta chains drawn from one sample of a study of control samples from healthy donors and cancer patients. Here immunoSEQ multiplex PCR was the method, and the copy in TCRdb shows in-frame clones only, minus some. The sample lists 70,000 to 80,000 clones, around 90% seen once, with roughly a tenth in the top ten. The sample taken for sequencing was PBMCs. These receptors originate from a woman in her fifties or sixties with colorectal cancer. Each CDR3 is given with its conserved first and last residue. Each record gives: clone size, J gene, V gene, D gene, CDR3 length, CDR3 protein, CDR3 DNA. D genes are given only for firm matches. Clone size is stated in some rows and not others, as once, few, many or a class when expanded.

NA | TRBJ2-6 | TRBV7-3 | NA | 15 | CASSLTHSGANVLTF | TGTGCCAGCAGCTTAACCCACTCTGGGGCCAACGTCCTGACTTTC
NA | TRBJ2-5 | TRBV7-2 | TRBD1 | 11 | CASSSYRGQYF | TGTGCCAGCAGCTCCTACAGGGGCCAGTACTTC
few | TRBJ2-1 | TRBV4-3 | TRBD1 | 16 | CASSQGAQGIYNEQFF | TGCGCCAGCAGCCAAGGGGCACAGGGGATCTACAATGAGCAGTTCTTC
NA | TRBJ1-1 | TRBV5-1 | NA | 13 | CASSFQGEAEAFF | TGCGCCAGCAGCTTTCAGGGTGAGGCTGAAGCTTTCTTT
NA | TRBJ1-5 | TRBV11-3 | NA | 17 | CASSLMAAPRGNQPQHF | TGTGCCAGCAGCCTCATGGCGGCCCCGAGGGGCAATCAGCCCCAGCATTTT
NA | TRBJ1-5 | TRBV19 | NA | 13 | CASSVLGVQPQHF | TGTGCCAGTAGTGTCCTCGGGGTTCAGCCCCAGCATTTT
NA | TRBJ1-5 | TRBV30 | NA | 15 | CAWSDTTAGNQPQHF | TGTGCCTGGAGTGACACGACGGCGGGCAATCAGCCCCAGCATTTT
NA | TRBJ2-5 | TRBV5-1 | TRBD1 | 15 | CASSLGIGTGKTQYF | TGCGCCAGCAGCTTGGGTATCGGGACAGGGAAGACCCAGTACTTC
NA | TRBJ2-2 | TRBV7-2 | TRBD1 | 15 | CASQLGGVFSGELFF | TGTGCCAGCCAGTTAGGGGGCGTATTTTCCGGGGAGCTGTTTTTT
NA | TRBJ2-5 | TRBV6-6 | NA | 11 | CASSYSETQYF | TGTGCCAGCAGTTATTCGGAGACCCAGTACTTC
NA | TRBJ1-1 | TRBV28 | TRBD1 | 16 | CASSPPWTGVNTEAFF | TGTGCCAGCAGCCCCCCGTGGACAGGGGTGAATACTGAAGCTTTCTTT
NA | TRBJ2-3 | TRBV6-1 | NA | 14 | CASSDTDSTDTQYF | TGTGCCAGCAGTGATACAGATAGCACAGATACGCAGTATTTT
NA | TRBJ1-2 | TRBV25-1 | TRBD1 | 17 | CASSEDRGLGPGYGYTF | TGTGCCAGCAGTGAAGACAGGGGGCTGGGGCCAGGGTATGGCTACACCTTC
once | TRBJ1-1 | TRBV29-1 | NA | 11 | CTVKGPEGAFF | TGCACCGTGAAGGGTCCTGAAGGAGCTTTCTTT
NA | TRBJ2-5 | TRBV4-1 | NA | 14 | CASSQPDGQETQYF | TGCGCCAGCAGCCAGCCCGACGGACAAGAGACCCAGTACTTC
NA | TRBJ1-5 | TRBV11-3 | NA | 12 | CASSLRDQPQHF | TGTGCCAGCAGCTTACGGGACCAGCCCCAGCATTTT
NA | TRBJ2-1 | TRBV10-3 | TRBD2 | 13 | CAIVAGGSHEQFF | TGTGCCATCGTAGCGGGGGGGTCCCATGAGCAGTTCTTC
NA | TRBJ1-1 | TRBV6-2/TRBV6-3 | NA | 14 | CASSQRNRVTEAFF | TGTGCCAGCAGCCAACGGAACAGGGTAACTGAAGCTTTCTTT
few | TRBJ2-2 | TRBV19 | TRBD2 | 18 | CASSIGLAGEAYTGELFF | TGTGCCAGTAGTATAGGACTAGCGGGGGAGGCGTACACCGGGGAGCTGTTTTTT
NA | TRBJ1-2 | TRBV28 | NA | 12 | CASNTGNYGYTF | TGTGCCAGCAATACAGGGAACTATGGCTACACCTTC
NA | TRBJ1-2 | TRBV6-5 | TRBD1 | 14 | CASSTNPGGDGYTF | TGTGCCAGCAGTACGAACCCAGGGGGCGACGGCTACACCTTC
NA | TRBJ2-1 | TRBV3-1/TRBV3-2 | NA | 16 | CASSQSDSGPYNEQFF | TGTGCCAGCAGCCAAAGTGACTCTGGGCCCTACAATGAGCAGTTCTTC
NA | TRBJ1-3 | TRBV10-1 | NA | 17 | CASRGPGEMASGNTIYF | TGCGCCAGCAGGGGACCGGGAGAGATGGCCTCTGGAAACACCATATATTTT
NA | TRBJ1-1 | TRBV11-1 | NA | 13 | CASSLERWTEAFF | TGTGCCAGCAGCTTAGAAAGATGGACTGAAGCTTTCTTT
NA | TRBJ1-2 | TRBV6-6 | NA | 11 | CASSPAYGYTF | TGTGCCAGCAGCCCCGCGTATGGCTACACCTTC
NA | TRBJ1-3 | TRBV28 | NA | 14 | CASWAGGSGNTIYF | TGTGCCAGTTGGGCCGGGGGCTCTGGAAACACCATATATTTT
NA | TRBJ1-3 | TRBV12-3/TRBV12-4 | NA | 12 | CASSLTINTIYF | TGTGCCAGCAGTTTAACTATAAACACCATATATTTT
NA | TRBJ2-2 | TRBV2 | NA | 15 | CASTEWGGSTGELFF | TGTGCCAGCACCGAGTGGGGTGGCAGCACCGGGGAGCTGTTTTTT
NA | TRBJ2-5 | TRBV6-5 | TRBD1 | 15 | CASSYTGGNQETQYF | TGTGCCAGCAGTTACACAGGGGGTAACCAAGAGACCCAGTACTTC
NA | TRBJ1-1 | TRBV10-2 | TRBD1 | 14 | CASSRQGEYTEAFF | TGCGCCAGCAGTCGACAGGGAGAGTACACTGAAGCTTTCTTT
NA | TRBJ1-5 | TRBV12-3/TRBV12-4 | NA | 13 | CASSRDSNQPQHF | TGTGCCAGCAGCAGAGATAGCAATCAGCCCCAGCATTTT
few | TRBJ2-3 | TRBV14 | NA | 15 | CASRSTGTSTDTQYF | TGTGCCAGCAGGTCAACCGGGACGAGCACAGATACGCAGTATTTT
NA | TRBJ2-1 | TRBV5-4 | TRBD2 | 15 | CASSQRLALNNEQFF | TGTGCCAGCAGCCAAAGACTAGCTCTGAACAATGAGCAGTTCTTC
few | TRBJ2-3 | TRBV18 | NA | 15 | CASSTRGGSPDTQYF | TGTGCCAGCTCCACAAGGGGGGGCTCCCCAGATACGCAGTATTTT
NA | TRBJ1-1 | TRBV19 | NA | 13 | CASSRRQNTEAFF | TGTGCCAGTAGTAGGAGACAGAACACTGAAGCTTTCTTT
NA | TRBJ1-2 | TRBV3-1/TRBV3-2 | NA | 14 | CASSPPWGGEGYTF | TGTGCCAGCAGCCCCCCATGGGGAGGGGAAGGCTACACCTTC
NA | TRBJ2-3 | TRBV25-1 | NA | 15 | CASSESGRYTDTQYF | TGTGCCAGCAGTGAATCCGGGAGATACACAGATACGCAGTATTTT
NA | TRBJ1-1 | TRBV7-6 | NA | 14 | CASSPRAVNTEAFF | TGTGCCAGCAGCCCTCGGGCGGTGAACACTGAAGCTTTCTTT
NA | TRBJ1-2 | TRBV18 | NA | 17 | CASSPGASFGPNYGYTF | TGTGCCAGCTCACCTGGGGCCTCGTTTGGGCCAAACTATGGCTACACCTTC
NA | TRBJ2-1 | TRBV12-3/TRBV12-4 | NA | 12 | CASSLRGNEQFF | TGTGCCAGCAGTTTAAGGGGTAATGAGCAGTTCTTC
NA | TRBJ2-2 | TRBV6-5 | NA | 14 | CASRGHLNTGELFF | TGTGCCAGCAGGGGACATCTGAACACCGGGGAGCTGTTTTTT
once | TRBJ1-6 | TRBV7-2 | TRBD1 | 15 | CASSIGTGEGSPLHF | TGTGCCAGCAGCATAGGGACAGGGGAAGGCTCACCCCTCCACTTT